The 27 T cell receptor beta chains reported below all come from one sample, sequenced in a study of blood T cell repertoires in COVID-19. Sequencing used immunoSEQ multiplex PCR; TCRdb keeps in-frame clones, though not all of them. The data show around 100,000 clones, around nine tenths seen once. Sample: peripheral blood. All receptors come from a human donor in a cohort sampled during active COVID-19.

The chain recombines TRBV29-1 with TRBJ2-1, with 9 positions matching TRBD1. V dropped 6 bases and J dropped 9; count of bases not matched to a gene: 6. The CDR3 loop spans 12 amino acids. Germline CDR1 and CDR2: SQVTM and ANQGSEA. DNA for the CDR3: TGCAGCGTCCGGGACAGGGTAGGTGAGCAGTTCTTC. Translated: CSVRDRVGEQFF.

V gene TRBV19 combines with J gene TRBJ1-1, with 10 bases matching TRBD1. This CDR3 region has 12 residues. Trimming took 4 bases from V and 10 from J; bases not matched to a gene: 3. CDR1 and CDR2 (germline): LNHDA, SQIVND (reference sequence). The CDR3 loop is CASSTRTGGAFF. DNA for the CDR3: TGTGCCAGTAGTACTCGGACAGGGGGAGCTTTCTTT.

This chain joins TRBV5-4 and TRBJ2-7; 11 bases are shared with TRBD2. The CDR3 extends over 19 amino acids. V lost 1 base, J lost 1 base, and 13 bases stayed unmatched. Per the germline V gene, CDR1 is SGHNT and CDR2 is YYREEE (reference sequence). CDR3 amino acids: CASSLFFGGSSGRSYEQYF. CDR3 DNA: TGTGCCAGCAGCTTGTTTTTTGGGGGTTCTAGCGGGAGGTCCTACGAGCAGTACTTC.

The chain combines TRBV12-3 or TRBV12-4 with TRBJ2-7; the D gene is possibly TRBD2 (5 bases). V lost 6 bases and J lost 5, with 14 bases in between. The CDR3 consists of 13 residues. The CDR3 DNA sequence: TGTGCCAGCAGACACAACCTCGGGGACGAGCAGTACTTC. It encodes CASRHNLGDEQYF.

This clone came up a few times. This CDR3 is CASSLLSVGNTIYF. As DNA, the CDR3 is TGTGCCAGCAGCTTATTATCAGTTGGAAACACCATATATTTT. V gene TRBV7-2 combines with J gene TRBJ1-3, with D hard to call. Looked up from germline, CDR1 is SGHTA and CDR2 is FQGNSA. CDR3 length equals 14 residues. Trimming shortened V by 2 bases and J by 3 bases, and 8 bases separated the two germline ends.

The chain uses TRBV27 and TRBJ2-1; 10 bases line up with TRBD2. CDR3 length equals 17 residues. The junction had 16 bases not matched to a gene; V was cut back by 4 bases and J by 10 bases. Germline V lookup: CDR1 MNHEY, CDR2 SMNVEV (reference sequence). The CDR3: CASSSLVSGRAAQEQFF. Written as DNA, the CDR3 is TGTGCCAGCAGTTCCCTTGTGAGCGGGAGGGCCGCACAAGAGCAGTTCTTC.

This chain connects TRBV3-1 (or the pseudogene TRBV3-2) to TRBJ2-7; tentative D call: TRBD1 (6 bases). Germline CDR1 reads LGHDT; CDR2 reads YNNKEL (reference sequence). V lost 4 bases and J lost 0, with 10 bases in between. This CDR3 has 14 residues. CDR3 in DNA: TGTGCCAGCAGCCGAGGACAGAGCTCCTACGAGCAGTACTTC. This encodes CASSRGQSSYEQYF.

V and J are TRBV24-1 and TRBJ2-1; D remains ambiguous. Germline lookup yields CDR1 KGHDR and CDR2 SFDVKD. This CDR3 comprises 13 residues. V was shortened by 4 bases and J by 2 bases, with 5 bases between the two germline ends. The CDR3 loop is CATSDNTYNEQFF. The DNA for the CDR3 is TGTGCCACCAGTGACAACACCTACAATGAGCAGTTCTTC.

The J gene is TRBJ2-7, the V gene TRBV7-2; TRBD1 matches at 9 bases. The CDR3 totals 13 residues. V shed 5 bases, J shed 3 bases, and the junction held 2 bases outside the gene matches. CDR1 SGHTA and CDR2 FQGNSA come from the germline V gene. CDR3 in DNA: TGTGCCAGCAGCAGGGACAGGGACTACGAGCAGTACTTC. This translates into CASSRDRDYEQYF.

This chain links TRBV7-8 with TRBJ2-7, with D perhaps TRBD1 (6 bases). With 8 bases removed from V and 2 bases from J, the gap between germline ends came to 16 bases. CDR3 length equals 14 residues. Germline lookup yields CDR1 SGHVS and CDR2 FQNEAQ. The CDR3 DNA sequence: TGTGCCAGCGGGGGCCGTAACGGGGCCTACGAGCAGTACTTC. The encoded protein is CASGGRNGAYEQYF.

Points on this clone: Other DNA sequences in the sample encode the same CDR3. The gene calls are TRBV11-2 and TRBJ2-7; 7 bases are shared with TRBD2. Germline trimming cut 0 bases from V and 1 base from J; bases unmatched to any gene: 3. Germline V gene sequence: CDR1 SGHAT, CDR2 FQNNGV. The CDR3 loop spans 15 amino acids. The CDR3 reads CASSLEGRGSYEQYF. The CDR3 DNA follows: TGTGCCAGCAGCTTAGAGGGGAGGGGATCCTACGAGCAGTACTTC.

The CDR3 spells CASSLVPRFVYGYTF. For the CDR3, the DNA is TGCGCCAGCAGCTTGGTACCCAGGTTCGTCTATGGCTACACCTTC. The genes are TRBV5-1 and TRBJ1-2; the D is unclear. Trimming took 0 bases from V and 4 from J, leaving 13 bases between them. CDR1 and CDR2 (germline): SGHRS, YFSETQ. This CDR3 contains 15 residues.

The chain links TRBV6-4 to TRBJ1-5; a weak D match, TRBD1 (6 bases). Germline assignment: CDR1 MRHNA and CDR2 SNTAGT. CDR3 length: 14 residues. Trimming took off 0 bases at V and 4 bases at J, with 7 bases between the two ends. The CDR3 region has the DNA TGTGCCAGCAGTGACTCGGGACAAAATCAGCCCCAGCATTTT. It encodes CASSDSGQNQPQHF.

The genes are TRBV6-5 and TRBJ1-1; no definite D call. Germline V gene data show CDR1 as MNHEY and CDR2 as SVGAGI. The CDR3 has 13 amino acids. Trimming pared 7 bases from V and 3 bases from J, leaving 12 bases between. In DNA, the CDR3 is TGTGCCAGCATTACTGGAGGCCACACTGAAGCTTTCTTT. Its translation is CASITGGHTEAFF.

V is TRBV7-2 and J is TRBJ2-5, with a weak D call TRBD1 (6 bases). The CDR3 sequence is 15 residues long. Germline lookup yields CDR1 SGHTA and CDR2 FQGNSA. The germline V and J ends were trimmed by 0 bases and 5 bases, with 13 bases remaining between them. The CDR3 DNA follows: TGTGCCAGCAGCTTAGCCCAGGGGATTGATGAGACCCAGTACTTC. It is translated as CASSLAQGIDETQYF.

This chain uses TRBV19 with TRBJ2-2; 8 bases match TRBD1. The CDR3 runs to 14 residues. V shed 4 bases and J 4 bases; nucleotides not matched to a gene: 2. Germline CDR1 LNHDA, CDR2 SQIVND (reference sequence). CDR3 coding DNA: TGTGCCAGTAGTAAGGACAGGGCCACCGGGGAGCTGTTTTTT. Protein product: CASSKDRATGELFF. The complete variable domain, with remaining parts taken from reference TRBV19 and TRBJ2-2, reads DGGITQSPKYLFRKEGQNVTLSCEQNLNHDAMYWYRQDPGQGLRLIYYSQIVNDFQKGDIAEGYSVSREKKESFPLTVTSAQKNPTAFYLCASSKDRATGELFFGEGSRLTVL.

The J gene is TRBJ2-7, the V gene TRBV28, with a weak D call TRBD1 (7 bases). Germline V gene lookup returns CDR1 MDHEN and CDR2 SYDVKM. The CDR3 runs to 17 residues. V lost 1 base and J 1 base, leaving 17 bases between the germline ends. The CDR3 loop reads CASSLYGGGAFSYEQYF. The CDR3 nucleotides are TGTGCCAGCAGTTTATATGGAGGGGGCGCTTTTTCCTACGAGCAGTACTTC.

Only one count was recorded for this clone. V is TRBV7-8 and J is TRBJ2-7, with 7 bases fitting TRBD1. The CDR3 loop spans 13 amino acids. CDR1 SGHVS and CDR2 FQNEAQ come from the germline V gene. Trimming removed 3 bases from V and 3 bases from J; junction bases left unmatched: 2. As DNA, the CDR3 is TGTGCCAGCAGCTTGGGACAGTTCTACGAGCAGTACTTC. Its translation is CASSLGQFYEQYF.

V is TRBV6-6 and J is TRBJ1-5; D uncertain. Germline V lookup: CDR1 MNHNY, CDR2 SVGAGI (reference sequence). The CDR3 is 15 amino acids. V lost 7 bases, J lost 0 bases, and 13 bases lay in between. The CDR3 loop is CASTYLGDSNQPQHF. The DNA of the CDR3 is TGTGCCAGCACTTATTTAGGAGATAGCAATCAGCCCCAGCATTTT.

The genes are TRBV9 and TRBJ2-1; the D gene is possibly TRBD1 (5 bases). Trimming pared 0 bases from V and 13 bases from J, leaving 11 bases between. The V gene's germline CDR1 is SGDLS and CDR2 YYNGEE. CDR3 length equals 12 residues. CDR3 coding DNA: TGTGCCAGCAGCGTAGGGGCCAGGGTCCAGTTCTTC. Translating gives CASSVGARVQFF.

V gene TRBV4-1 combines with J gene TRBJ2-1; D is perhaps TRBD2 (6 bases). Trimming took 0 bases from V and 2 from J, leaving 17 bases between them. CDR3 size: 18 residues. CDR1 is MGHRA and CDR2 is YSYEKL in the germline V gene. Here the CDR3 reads CASSQDLLGGAPYNEQFF. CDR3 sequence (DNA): TGCGCCAGCAGCCAAGATTTACTGGGGGGAGCACCCTACAATGAGCAGTTCTTC.

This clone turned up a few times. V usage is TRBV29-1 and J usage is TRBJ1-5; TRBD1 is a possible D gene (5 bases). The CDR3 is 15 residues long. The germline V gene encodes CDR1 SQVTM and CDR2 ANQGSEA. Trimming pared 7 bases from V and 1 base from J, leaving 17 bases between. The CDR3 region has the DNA TGCAGCGCCCAGCTCCAGGGTTCGAGCAATCAGCCCCAGCATTTT. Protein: CSAQLQGSSNQPQHF.

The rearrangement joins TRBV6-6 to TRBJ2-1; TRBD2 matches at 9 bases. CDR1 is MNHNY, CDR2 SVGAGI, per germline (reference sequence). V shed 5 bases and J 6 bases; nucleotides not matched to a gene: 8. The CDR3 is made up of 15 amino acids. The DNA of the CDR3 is TGTGCCAGCAGTAAGGGGACTAGCAGCGGCAATGAGCAGTTCTTC. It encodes CASSKGTSSGNEQFF.

CDR3 DNA: TGTGCCAGCAGCTTAAGGCGGGAGGGGGCCTACAATGAGCAGTTCTTC. This codes for CASSLRREGAYNEQFF. J is TRBJ2-1 and V is TRBV11-1, with TRBD2 matching over 9 bases. Germline V CDR1 and CDR2: SGHAT, FQDESV (reference sequence). After removal of 2 bases from V and 2 bases from J, the junction contained 4 bases not matched to a gene. The CDR3 totals 16 residues.

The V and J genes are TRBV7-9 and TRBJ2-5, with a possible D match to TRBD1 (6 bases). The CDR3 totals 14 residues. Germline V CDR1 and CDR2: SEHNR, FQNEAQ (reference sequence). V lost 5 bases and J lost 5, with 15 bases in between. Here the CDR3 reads CASSMTGRAETQYF. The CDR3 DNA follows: TGTGCCAGCAGCATGACAGGCCGGGCGGAGACCCAGTACTTC.

The CDR3 sequence is CAGTADQGRNNEQFF. The CDR3 nucleotides read TGTGCCGGAACGGCAGACCAGGGGCGCAACAATGAGCAGTTCTTC. The J gene is TRBJ2-1, the V gene TRBV6-5, with a tentative D call TRBD1 (6 bases). The V gene's germline CDR1 is MNHEY and CDR2 SVGAGI. This CDR3 is built from 15 residues. V was trimmed by 11 bases and J by 5 bases, leaving 22 bases between them.

Written as DNA, the CDR3 is TGTGCCAGCACCTCACTAGCGGGAGGTACCGAGCAGTACTTC. This gives the protein CASTSLAGGTEQYF. The chain carries TRBV7-9 and TRBJ2-7, with TRBD2 matching over 12 bases. V shed 7 bases and J 6 bases; nucleotides not matched to a gene: 7. The CDR3 length is 14 residues. Germline CDR1 reads SEHNR; CDR2 reads FQNEAQ (reference sequence). Based on the CDR3 plus reference TRBV7-9 and TRBJ2-7, the full variable domain is DTGVSQNPRHKITKRGQNVTFRCDPISEHNRLYWYRQTLGQGPEFLTYFQNEAQLEKSRLLSDRFSAERPKGSFSTLEIQRTEQGDSAMYLCASTSLAGGTEQYFGPGTRLTVT.